The 29 T cell receptor beta chains presented below share a single source sample, sequenced in a study of blood T cells in healthy people across ages. Sample-barcoded 5' priming and a J-beta primer mix drove a second PCR of 7 to 11 cycles. Via MiXCR, TCRdb re-called the 5' RACE reads, giving one row per CDR3 protein. The sample consists of roughly 900,000 distinct CDR3 sequences, 29% of them appearing once. Sequences were obtained from blood. The receptors derive from an elderly woman in good health.

This clonotype has just a few counts. V and J are TRBV12-3 or TRBV12-4 and TRBJ1-1; D gene unclear. This CDR3 region has 16 residues. V lost 4 bases to trimming and J lost 0 bases, with 15 bases between them. CDR3 DNA sequence: TGTGCCAGCAGTTCCCCCTTGGGCAGGCTGAACACTGAAGCTTTCTTT. Translating gives CASSSPLGRLNTEAFF.

V and J are TRBV6-6 and TRBJ2-5, with D hard to call. The better agreement between TRBJ2-1 and the DNA end casts doubt on the J call. The CDR3 runs to 15 residues. The V gene's germline CDR1 is MNHNY and CDR2 SVGAGI (reference sequence). The CDR3 is CASRRDWVGAETQFF. CDR3 nucleotide sequence: TGTGCCAGCAGACGAGACTGGGTTGGAGCAGAGACCCAGTTCTTC.

V and J are TRBV12-3 or TRBV12-4 and TRBJ1-5; TRBD1 is a possible D gene (5 bases). The CDR3 is made up of 15 amino acids. Trimming left V 4 bases short and J 5 bases short, with 15 bases between. CDR3 loop: CASSSGRAKDQPQHF. The CDR3 DNA is TGTGCCAGCAGTTCGGGCAGGGCCAAGGATCAGCCCCAGCATTTT.

This clonotype showed up just a few times. A read error may be the cause here, since a much bigger clone is one base away. The CDR3 sequence is CAGSLTGLNGNQPQHF. The CDR3 DNA reads TGCGCCGGCAGCTTGACAGGCTTGAATGGCAATCAGCCCCAGCATTTT. This chain connects TRBV5-1 to TRBJ1-5; D is perhaps TRBD1 (6 bases). CDR3 length equals 16 residues. Looked up from germline, CDR1 is SGHRS and CDR2 is YFSETQ.

This chain connects TRBV7-3 to TRBJ2-5, with D possibly being TRBD1 or TRBD2 (5 bases each). The V end was cut by 6 bases, the J end by 0 bases, with 14 bases between. CDR1 SGHTA and CDR2 FQGTGA come from the germline V gene. The CDR3 runs 15 residues. The CDR3 DNA sequence: TGTGCCAGCAGTCAAGGGTGGGGGAACCAAGAGACCCAGTACTTC. This translates into CASSQGWGNQETQYF.

The genes are TRBV28 and TRBJ2-3; no definite D call. The CDR3 extends over 13 amino acids. Looked up from germline, CDR1 is MDHEN and CDR2 is SYDVKM. Trimming left V 7 bases short and J 2 bases short, with 10 bases between. CDR3 nucleotides: TGTGCCAGCACAGAGCTGCTCACAGATACGCAGTATTTT. Its protein is CASTELLTDTQYF.

The table lists this clonotype with many counts. The V call is TRBV6-5, the J call TRBJ2-1; TRBD2 agrees at 9 bases. The CDR3 contains 15 residues. With 6 bases clipped from V and 6 bases from J, the junction kept 9 bases outside the gene matches. The germline CDR1 and CDR2 sequences are MNHEY and SVGAGI. The CDR3 DNA reads TGTGCCAGCAGCCAGAGCGGGGGGATGTCCAATGAGCAGTTCTTC. Translated: CASSQSGGMSNEQFF.

The chain uses TRBV12-3 or TRBV12-4 and TRBJ1-1; D not certain. CDR3 length: 13 residues. With 2 bases removed from V and 1 base from J, the gap between germline ends came to 5 bases. CDR3 protein: CASSLFRNTEAFF. CDR3 nucleotides: TGTGCCAGCAGTTTATTCCGGAACACTGAAGCTTTCTTT.

This clonotype was seen ten or more times. The rearrangement joins TRBV4-3 to TRBJ2-7; a possible D gene is TRBD1 (5 bases). Trimming stripped 1 base from V and 1 base from J, with 11 bases between. Germline V CDR1 and CDR2: LGHNA, YSLEER. This CDR3 is 15 amino acids long. CDR3 sequence reads: CASSQGDRGSYEQYF. CDR3 sequence (DNA): TGCGCCAGCAGCCAAGGAGATAGGGGTTCCTACGAGCAGTACTTC.

Remarks on this clonotype: This clone may be a read error of a much larger clone one base away. This chain links TRBV29-1 with TRBJ2-4; no definite D call. The length of the CDR3 is 8 residues. The germline V gene encodes CDR1 SQVTM and CDR2 ANQGSEA. V gave up 8 bases and J gave up 13 bases, with 9 bases separating them. The CDR3 bases are TGCAGCATAGCAGAGCAGTACTTC. Translation gives CSIAEQYF. The whole variable domain, remainder taken from reference TRBV29-1 and TRBJ2-4, is SAVISQKPSRDICQRGTSLTIQCQVDSQVTMMFWYRQQPGQSLTLIATANQGSEATYESGFVIDKFPISRPNLTFSTLTVSNMSPEDSSIYLCSIAEQYFGAGTRLSVL.

About this clonotype: This may arise from a read error, as a much more abundant clone is one base away. V usage is TRBV6-2 or TRBV6-3 and J usage is TRBJ1-2, with a tentative D call TRBD1 (5 bases). Per germline, CDR1 MNHEY and CDR2 SVGEGT. This CDR3 contains 14 residues. V was cut by 4 bases and J by 8 bases, with 17 bases left in between. The CDR3 region is CASSSPSGAGGYTF. The DNA of the CDR3 is TGTGCCAGCAGTTCCCCCTCCGGGGCAGGGGGCTACACCTTC.

There are many counts of this clonotype. The genes are TRBV7-2 and TRBJ2-3, with a tentative D call TRBD1 (5 bases). V lost 5 bases and J lost 0, with 12 bases in between. The CDR3 sequence is 15 residues long. The V gene's germline CDR1 is SGHTA and CDR2 FQGNSA. The CDR3 sequence is CASSRRVSSTDTQYF. The CDR3 DNA reads TGTGCCAGCAGCCGCAGGGTATCGAGCACAGATACGCAGTATTTT.

Here the CDR3 DNA reads TGTGCCAGCAGCCCCAACAGGGATATCCCCTACGAGCAGTACTTC. As protein: CASSPNRDIPYEQYF. The chain combines TRBV7-2 with TRBJ2-7; the D gene is possibly TRBD1 (6 bases). This CDR3 has 15 amino acids. Germline-derived CDR1 and CDR2 are SGHTA and FQGNSA. Trimming left V 5 bases short and J 2 bases short, with 16 bases between.

The V gene is TRBV7-9, the J gene TRBJ2-2; no clear D. Germline CDR1 and CDR2: SEHNR and FQNEAQ (reference sequence). Trimming shortened V by 2 bases and J by 2 bases, and 9 bases separated the two germline ends. The CDR3 runs 15 residues. The CDR3 spells CASSLRRGNTGELFF. The CDR3 DNA reads TGTGCCAGCAGCTTACGTCGCGGTAACACCGGGGAGCTGTTTTTT.

About this clonotype itself: It may be a read error: a sequence one base away is much more abundant. The CDR3 sequence: CRAKAGQGANYGYTF. The CDR3 DNA follows: TGCAGGGCCAAAGCAGGACAGGGGGCAAACTATGGCTACACCTTC. The gene calls are TRBV20-1 and TRBJ1-2; 11 nucleotides match TRBD1. In germline, CDR1 is DFQATT, CDR2 SNEGSKA (reference sequence). The CDR3 loop spans 15 amino acids.

Worth noting for this clonotype: A much larger clonotype is one base distant, so this may be a read error. J is TRBJ2-7 and V is TRBV7-9; 7 bases match TRBD1. V was pared by 2 bases and J by 7 bases, with 11 bases of the junction left unmatched. CDR1 and CDR2 from the germline V gene are SEHNR and FQNEAQ (reference sequence). The length of the CDR3 is 15 residues. CDR3 loop: CASSLRGTEYNEQYF. CDR3 in DNA: TGTGCCAGCAGCTTAAGGGGGACAGAATACAATGAGCAGTACTTC. Filled out from reference TRBV7-9 and TRBJ2-7, the complete variable domain reads DTGVSQNPRHKITKRGQNVTFRCDPISEHNRLYWYRQTLGQGPEFLTYFQNEAQLEKSRLLSDRFSAERPKGSFSTLEIQRTEQGDSAMYLCASSLRGTEYNEQYFGPGTRLTVT.

In its sample, this clonotype was seen many times. This chain connects TRBV2 to TRBJ2-7; D remains ambiguous. Trimming cost V 8 bases and J 2 bases, with 13 bases left between them. Germline loops: CDR1 SNHLY, CDR2 FYNNEI. The CDR3 totals 13 residues. The CDR3 DNA follows: TGTGCCAGCTACATCAGCCCTGCCTACGAGCAGTACTTC. Its translation is CASYISPAYEQYF. The full variable domain, rest sourced from reference TRBV2 and TRBJ2-7, is EPEVTQTPSHQVTQMGQEVILRCVPISNHLYFYWYRQILGQKVEFLVSFYNNEISEKSEIFDDQFSVERPDGSNFTLKIRSTKLEDSAMYFCASYISPAYEQYFGPGTRLTVT.

This clonotype was found a few times. The CDR3 reads CASSQDVGGPDTEAFF. The CDR3, as DNA: TGCGCCAGCAGCCAAGATGTCGGGGGGCCTGATACTGAAGCTTTCTTT. The chain couples TRBV4-3 to TRBJ1-1, with TRBD1 as a possible D gene (6 bases). The CDR3 sequence is 16 residues long. Germline CDR1 LGHNA, CDR2 YSLEER. Trimming pared 0 bases from V and 5 bases from J, leaving 16 bases between.

This clonotype was picked up many times. V usage is TRBV10-1 and J usage is TRBJ2-1; no firm D call. From germline, CDR1 is WNHNN and CDR2 SYGVQD (reference sequence). Trimming took 0 bases from V and 4 from J, leaving 7 bases between them. This CDR3 has 14 residues. CDR3 nucleotide sequence: TGCGCCAGCAGTGAGTCGCTGGGGTACAATGAGCAGTTCTTC. Translated, it gives CASSESLGYNEQFF.

This clonotype was detected many times. V and J are TRBV6-2 or TRBV6-3 and TRBJ1-6, with D unclear. This CDR3 is built from 17 residues. V lost 5 bases and J 6 bases, leaving 20 bases between the germline ends. Germline V gene data show CDR1 as MNHEY and CDR2 as SVGEGT. CDR3 in amino acids: CASSNWTPIVPNSPLHF. CDR3 nucleotide sequence: TGTGCCAGCAGTAATTGGACCCCCATCGTCCCTAATTCACCCCTCCACTTT.

The J gene is TRBJ2-3, the V gene TRBV7-8; D not certain. V shed 1 base and J shed 7 bases, with 9 bases lying between them. The CDR3 sequence is 13 residues long. The V gene's germline CDR1 is SGHVS and CDR2 FQNEAQ. For the CDR3, the DNA is TGTGCCAGCAGCTTAGGGGCAGCTTATACGCAGTATTTT. It is translated as CASSLGAAYTQYF.

There are a few counts of this clonotype. V usage is TRBV28 and J usage is TRBJ2-4; TRBD1 matches at 12 bases. CDR1 and CDR2 (germline): MDHEN, SYDVKM. This CDR3 has 14 amino acids. The V segment lost 5 bases and the J segment 9 bases; nucleotides outside the gene matches: 5. CDR3 sequence reads: CASSGDRGRSIQYF. For the CDR3, the DNA is TGTGCCAGCAGTGGGGACAGGGGGCGAAGCATTCAGTACTTC.

This clonotype appeared many times. The chain recombines TRBV20-1 with TRBJ2-6; 7 nucleotides match TRBD1. The J segment lost 1 base and the V segment lost 6 bases, leaving 9 bases of the junction unmatched. Germline CDR1 DFQATT, CDR2 SNEGSKA (reference sequence). This CDR3 is 16 amino acids long. The CDR3 is CSALKSGGSGANVLTF. CDR3 bases: TGCAGTGCCCTCAAATCAGGGGGATCTGGGGCCAACGTCCTGACTTTC.

The J gene is TRBJ2-3, the V gene TRBV7-2; D is unresolved. CDR3 length: 16 amino acids. The germline V gene encodes CDR1 SGHTA and CDR2 FQGNSA. V gave up 1 base and J gave up 3 bases, with 14 bases separating them. CDR3 nucleotide sequence: TGTGCCAGCAGCTTAGATTTGGGGTTTTTGACAGATACGCAGTATTTT. Translation: CASSLDLGFLTDTQYF.

The sample holds many counts of this clonotype. The chain carries TRBV12-3 or TRBV12-4 and TRBJ1-2; no clear D. V dropped 2 bases and J dropped 10 bases, with 14 bases sitting between them. The CDR3 has 13 amino acids. The CDR3 sequence: CASSLQLMGDYTF. CDR3 coding DNA: TGTGCCAGCAGTTTACAGCTAATGGGTGACTACACCTTC.

This chain's CDR3 is CASRQQDNSPLHF. The CDR3, as DNA: TGTGCCAGCAGGCAACAGGATAATTCACCCCTCCACTTT. This chain uses TRBV6-5 with TRBJ1-6, with a tentative D call TRBD1 (5 bases). Per germline, CDR1 MNHEY and CDR2 SVGAGI. V was shortened by 6 bases and J by 5 bases, with 8 bases between the two germline ends. The length of the CDR3 is 13 residues.

A few counts support this clonotype. The V call is TRBV14, the J call TRBJ1-2; no reliable D call. Looked up from germline, CDR1 is SGHDN and CDR2 is FVKESK. The CDR3 has 13 amino acids. V was pared by 2 bases and J by 11 bases, with 15 bases between. In DNA, the CDR3 is TGTGCCAGCAGCCAACGATTTGAAAACGGGTACACCTTC. Translated: CASSQRFENGYTF.

CDR3 in amino acids: CASSLVEPDNSGNTIYF. For the CDR3, the DNA is TGTGCCAGCAGCTTAGTTGAACCGGACAACTCTGGAAACACCATATATTTT. The chain joins TRBV11-2 to TRBJ1-3; possibly TRBD1 for D (5 bases). The CDR3 sequence is 17 residues long. Trimming cost V 1 base and J 0 bases, with 13 bases left between them. Per germline, CDR1 SGHAT and CDR2 FQNNGV.

Points on this clonotype: A much larger clone differs by one base, so this may be a read error. J is TRBJ1-5 and V is TRBV5-1; maybe TRBD1 (5 bases). The length of the CDR3 is 17 residues. Germline assignment: CDR1 SGHRS and CDR2 YFSETQ. Written as DNA, the CDR3 is TGCGCCAGCGGCTTGGGCGCCGACCCGGGGGACTATCAGCCCCAGCATTTT. This codes for CASGLGADPGDYQPQHF.